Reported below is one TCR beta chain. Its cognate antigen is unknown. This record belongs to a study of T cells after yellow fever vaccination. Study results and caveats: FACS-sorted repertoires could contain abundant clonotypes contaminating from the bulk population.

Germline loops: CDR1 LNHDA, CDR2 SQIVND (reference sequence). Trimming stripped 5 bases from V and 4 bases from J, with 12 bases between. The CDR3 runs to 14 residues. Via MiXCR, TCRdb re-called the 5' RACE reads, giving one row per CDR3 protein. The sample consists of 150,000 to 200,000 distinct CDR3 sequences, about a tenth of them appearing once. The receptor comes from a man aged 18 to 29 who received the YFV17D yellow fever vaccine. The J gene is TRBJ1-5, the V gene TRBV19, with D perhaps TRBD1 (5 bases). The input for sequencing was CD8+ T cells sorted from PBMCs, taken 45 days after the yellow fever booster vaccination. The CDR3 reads CASSFRVQNQPQHF. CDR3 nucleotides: TGTGCCAGTAGTTTCAGGGTCCAAAATCAGCCCCAGCATTTT.